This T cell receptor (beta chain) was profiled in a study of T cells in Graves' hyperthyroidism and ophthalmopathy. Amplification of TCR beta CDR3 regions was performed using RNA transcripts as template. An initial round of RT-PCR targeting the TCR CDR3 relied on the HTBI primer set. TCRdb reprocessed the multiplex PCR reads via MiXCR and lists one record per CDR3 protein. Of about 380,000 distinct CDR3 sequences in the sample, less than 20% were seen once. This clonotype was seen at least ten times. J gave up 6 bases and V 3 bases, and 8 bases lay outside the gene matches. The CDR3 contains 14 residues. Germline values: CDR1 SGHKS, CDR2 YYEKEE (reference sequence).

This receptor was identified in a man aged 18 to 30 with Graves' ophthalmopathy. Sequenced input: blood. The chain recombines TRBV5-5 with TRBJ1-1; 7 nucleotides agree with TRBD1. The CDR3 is CASSSTGQGAEAFF. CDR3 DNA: TGTGCCAGCAGCTCAACCGGGCAGGGGGCTGAAGCTTTCTTT.